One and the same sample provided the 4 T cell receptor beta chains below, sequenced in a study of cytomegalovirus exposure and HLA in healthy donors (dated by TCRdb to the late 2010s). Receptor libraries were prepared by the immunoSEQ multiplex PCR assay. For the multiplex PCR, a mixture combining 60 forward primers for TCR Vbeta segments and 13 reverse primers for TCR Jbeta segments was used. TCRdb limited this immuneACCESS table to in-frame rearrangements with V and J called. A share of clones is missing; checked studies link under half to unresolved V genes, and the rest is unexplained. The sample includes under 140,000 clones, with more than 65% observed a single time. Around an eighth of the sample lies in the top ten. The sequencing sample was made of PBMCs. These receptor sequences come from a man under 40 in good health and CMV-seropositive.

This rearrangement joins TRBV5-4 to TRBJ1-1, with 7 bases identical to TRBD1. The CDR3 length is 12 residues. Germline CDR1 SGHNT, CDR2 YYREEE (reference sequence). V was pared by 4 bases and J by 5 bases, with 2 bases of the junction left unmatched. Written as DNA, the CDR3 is TGTGCCAGCAGCCCGGGACAGACTGAAGCTTTCTTT. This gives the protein CASSPGQTEAFF.

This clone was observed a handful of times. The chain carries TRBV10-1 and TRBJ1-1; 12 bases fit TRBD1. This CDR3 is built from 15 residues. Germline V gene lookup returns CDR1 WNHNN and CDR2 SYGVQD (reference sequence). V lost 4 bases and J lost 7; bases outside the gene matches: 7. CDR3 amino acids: CASSAGTGGAGEAFF. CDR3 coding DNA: TGCGCCAGCAGTGCCGGGACAGGGGGCGCAGGTGAAGCTTTCTTT.

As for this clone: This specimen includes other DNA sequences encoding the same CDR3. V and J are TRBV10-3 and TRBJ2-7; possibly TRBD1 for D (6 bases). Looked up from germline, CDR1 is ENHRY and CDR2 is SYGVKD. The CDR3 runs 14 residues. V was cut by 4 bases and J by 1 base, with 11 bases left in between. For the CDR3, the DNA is TGTGCCATCAGTGGGCCGACAGGATCCTACGAGCAGTACTTC. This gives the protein CAISGPTGSYEQYF.

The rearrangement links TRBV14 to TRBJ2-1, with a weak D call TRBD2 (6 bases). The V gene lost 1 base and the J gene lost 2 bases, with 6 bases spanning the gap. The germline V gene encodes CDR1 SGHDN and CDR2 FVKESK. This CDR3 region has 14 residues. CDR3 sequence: CASSQGGAYNEQFF. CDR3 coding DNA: TGTGCCAGCAGCCAAGGCGGGGCCTACAATGAGCAGTTCTTC.